The clone carrying this TCR beta chain was counted once. This sample is part of a study of cytomegalovirus exposure and HLA in healthy donors. Turning to the study itself: In a later analysis, it was reported that the 120 or so validation repertoires had been produced on the same platform as the roughly 700 repertoires belonging to the first cohort.

The CDR3 has 13 residues. The germline V and J ends were trimmed by 3 bases and 5 bases, with 8 bases remaining between them. Germline V gene lookup returns CDR1 MNHNS and CDR2 SASEGT. Some clones are missing from TCRdb's copy, which holds only in-frame ones; the method was immunoSEQ multiplex PCR. The sample includes some 90,000 clones, 95% to 98% of them seen just once. The TCR originated in a man between 18 and 29 years old in good health and CMV-seronegative. The chain recombines TRBV6-1 with TRBJ1-5, with D unresolved. The sample was PBMCs. The CDR3 DNA reads as TGTGCCAGCAGTGATTCCAGTTATCAGCCCCAGCATTTT. It is translated as CASSDSSYQPQHF.